This T cell receptor (beta chain) is from a study of persistence of HIV-infected CD4 T cells (dated by TCRdb to 2020 to 2021). In the study overall: The median time participants had been on suppressive ART was approximately eight years. Peripheral blood samples of up to about 200 mL were collected at multiple time points, except for two participants, who underwent leukapheresis at a single time point. The study isolated CMV- and HIV-1 Gag-responding CD4+ T cells from ART-treated individuals to examine antigen-driven clonal expansion of HIV-1-infected cells. The clonality of all cells in each sorted population was assessed by TCRbeta sequencing, whereas the clonality of infected cells was assessed by proviral sequencing. In the cross-participant TCR cluster analysis, 8 or 9 participants were included for CMV and roughly seven participants were included for Gag. What the authors observed across the whole study: Antigen-responding cells were enriched for degenerate expanded CDR3beta sequences, which suggests convergent selection of CD4+ responses to CMV and Gag. Bulk TCR analyses could not be limited to the rare CMV-responding cells that actually contained HIV-1 proviruses. TCRbeta richness in CMV- and Gag-responding cells was significantly lower than in anti-CD3/anti-CD28-responding cells; CMV-responding cells had higher oligoclonality than CD3/CD28-stimulated and Gag-responding cells. TCR oligoclonality correlated with proviral oligoclonality within the same sorted populations. Only a small number of individuals took part in the study, and only a limited range of antigens was tested.

The immunoSEQ hsTCRB assay version 4 in survey mode was used to sequence TCRbeta repertoires from genomic DNA. Genomic DNA was diluted to 8 to 10 ng/uL, using up to 1 ug per sample for TCRbeta sequencing. For the original study's pipeline: ImmunoSeq Analyzer 3.0 was used for analysis of TCRbeta data, and diversity was computed on productive nucleotide rearrangements. Using the Immunarch R package, the improved Chao index served to estimate lower-bound TCR diversity and the Gini coefficient served to estimate clonality. When different nucleotide rearrangements encoded the same CDR3beta amino acid sequence, each rearrangement was treated as a distinct clonotype. Differential abundance analysis identified TCRbeta sequences significantly enriched in antigen-responding cells relative to anti-CD3/anti-CD28-activated cells. TCRs were clustered by predicted peptide-MHC specificity with GLIPH2, both within individual participants and across merged participant data sets. Here the immuneACCESS table is served through TCRdb, limited to in-frame sequences with V and J called. Missing clones are a known gap in these copies; in checked studies unresolved V genes cover under half, and the rest lacks a known reason. The V and J calls and clone size were taken over from that table, and D and trimming were inferred from the DNA. The sample profile shows tens of thousands of clones; around 74% of them were found once. The ten largest clones represent about 1.8% of the sample.

A remark on this clone: Its cognate antigen has yet to be identified. The sample holds no much larger clone one base away, and base qualities are not on file.

Looking up the germline V gene (reference sequence) yields CDR1 MNHEY and CDR2 SMNVEV. V is clipped by 5 bases and J by 6 bases, and the sequence between their germline boundaries is 16 bases long. Taken from cysteine to phenylalanine, the CDR3 has 14 residues. This entry keeps only the CDR3 DNA: 42 bases, framed from base 1. In the paper's terms, the treatment or condition label means: suppressive antiretroviral therapy. A pool of overlapping 15-mer peptides from HIV-1 Gag, at 0.85 to 1 ug per peptide per mL, was used to stimulate the cells. Responding CD4+ T cells were sorted by upregulation of both CD40 ligand and CD69. Participants were HIV-1-infected adults who started suppressive ART during chronic infection. Plasma HIV-1 RNA had been undetectable (below 50 copies/mL) in participants for at least 4 years. To be included, a participant needed positive CMV serology and a CD4+ T cell count above 400 cells/uL. Before stimulation, PBMCs were isolated using density centrifugation and then depleted of CD8+ T cells. For about 20 hours, CD8-depleted PBMCs were stimulated with anti-CD28/CD49d costimulation, a CD40-blocking antibody, and enfuvirtide, which was added to prevent new infections. Cells were sorted on a Beckman Coulter MoFlo Legacy or XDP sorter, with propidium iodide excluding dead cells. Genomic DNA was extracted with the QIAamp DNA Mini Kit for samples above one million cells, otherwise with the Quick-DNA Microprep Kit.

Sequenced here: CD4+ T cells sorted from PBMCs after roughly 17-hour stimulation, sampled from a patient who received antiretroviral therapy. What this sample's cell subset or site label stands for: CD40L+CD69+ CD4 T cells responding to HIV-1 Gag peptides. The TCR comes from an adult man with HIV who was CMV-seropositive. The rearrangement joined TRBV27 to TRBJ1-2, with TRBD1 tentatively as D gene (6 bases match). The CDR3 reads CASSQYRERNGYTF. The DNA sequence is given as TGTGCCAGCAGTCAGTACAGGGAACGGAATGGCTACACCTTC.